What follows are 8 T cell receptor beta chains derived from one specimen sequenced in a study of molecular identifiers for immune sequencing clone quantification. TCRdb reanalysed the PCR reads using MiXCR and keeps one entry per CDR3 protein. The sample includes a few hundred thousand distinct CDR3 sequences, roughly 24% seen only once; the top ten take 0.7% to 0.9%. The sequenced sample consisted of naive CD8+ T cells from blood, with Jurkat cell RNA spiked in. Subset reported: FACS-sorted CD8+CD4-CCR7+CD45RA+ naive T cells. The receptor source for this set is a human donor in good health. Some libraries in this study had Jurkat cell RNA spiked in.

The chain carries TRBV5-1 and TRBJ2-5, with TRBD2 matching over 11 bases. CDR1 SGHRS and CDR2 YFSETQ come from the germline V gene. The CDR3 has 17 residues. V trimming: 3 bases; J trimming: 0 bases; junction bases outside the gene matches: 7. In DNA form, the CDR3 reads TGCGCCAGCAGCTGGGGATCTAGCGGGGGGAACCAAGAGACCCAGTACTTC. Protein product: CASSWGSSGGNQETQYF.

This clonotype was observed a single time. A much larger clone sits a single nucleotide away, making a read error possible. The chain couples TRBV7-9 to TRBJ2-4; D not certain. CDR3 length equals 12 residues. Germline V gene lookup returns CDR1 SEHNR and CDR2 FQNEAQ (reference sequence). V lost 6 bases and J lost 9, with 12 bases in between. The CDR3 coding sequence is TGTGCCAGCAGTCCTCACCCCGGCATTCAGTACTTC. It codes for CASSPHPGIQYF. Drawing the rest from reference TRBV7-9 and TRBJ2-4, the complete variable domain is DTGVSQNPRHKITKRGQNVTFRCDPISEHNRLYWYRQTLGQGPEFLTYFQNEAQLEKSRLLSDRFSAERPKGSFSTLEIQRTEQGDSAMYLCASSPHPGIQYFGAGTRLSVL.

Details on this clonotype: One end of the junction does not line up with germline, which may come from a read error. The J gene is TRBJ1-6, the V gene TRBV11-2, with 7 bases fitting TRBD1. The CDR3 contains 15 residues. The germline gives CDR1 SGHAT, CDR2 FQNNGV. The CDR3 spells CASGLRGLEGSPLHF. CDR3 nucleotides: TGTGCCAGCGGCTTAAGGGGGCTGGAGGGTTCACCCCTCCACTTT.

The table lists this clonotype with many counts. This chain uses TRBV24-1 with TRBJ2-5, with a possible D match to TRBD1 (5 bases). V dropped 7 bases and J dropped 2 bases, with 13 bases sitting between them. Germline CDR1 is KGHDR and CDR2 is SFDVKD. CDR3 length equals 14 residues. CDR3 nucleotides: TGTGCCACCAGGAGTGGGGCTTCTCAAGAGACCCAGTACTTC. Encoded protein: CATRSGASQETQYF.

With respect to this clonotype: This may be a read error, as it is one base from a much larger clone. The CDR3, as DNA: TGTGTCAGCAGCGTATCTGATACGCAGTATTTT. Protein: CVSSVSDTQYF. The chain joins TRBV9 to TRBJ2-3; D uncertain. The length of the CDR3 is 11 residues. Germline CDR1 SGDLS, CDR2 YYNGEE.

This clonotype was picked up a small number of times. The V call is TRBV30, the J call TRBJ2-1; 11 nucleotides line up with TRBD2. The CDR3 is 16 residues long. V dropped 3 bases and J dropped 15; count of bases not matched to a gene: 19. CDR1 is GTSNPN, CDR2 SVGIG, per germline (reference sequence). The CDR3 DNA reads TGTGCCTGGAGAATGGGAGCAGAACGACTAGCGGGGCGGTGGTTCTTC. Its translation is CAWRMGAERLAGRWFF. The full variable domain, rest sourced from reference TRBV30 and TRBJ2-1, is SQTIHQWPATLVQPVGSPLSLECTVEGTSNPNLYWYRQAAGRGLQLLFYSVGIGQISSEVPQNLSASRPQDRQFILSSKKLLLSDSGFYLCAWRMGAERLAGRWFFGPGTRLTVL.

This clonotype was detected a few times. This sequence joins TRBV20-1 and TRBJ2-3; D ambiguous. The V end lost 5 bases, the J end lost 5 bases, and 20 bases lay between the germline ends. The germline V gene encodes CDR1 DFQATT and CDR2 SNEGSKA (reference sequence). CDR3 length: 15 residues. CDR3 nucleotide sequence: TGCAGTGCTGCCCTCCTAGACCAGCCTAGAGATACGCAGTATTTT. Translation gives CSAALLDQPRDTQYF.

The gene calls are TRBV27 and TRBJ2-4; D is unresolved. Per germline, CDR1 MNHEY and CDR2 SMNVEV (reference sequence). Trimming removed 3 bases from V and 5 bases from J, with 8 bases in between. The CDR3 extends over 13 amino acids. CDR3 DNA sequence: TGTGCCAGCAGTTTTTCTGCGGAAAACATTCAGTACTTC. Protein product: CASSFSAENIQYF.